The rows below give T cell receptor beta chains drawn from one sample of a study of T cell changes during pregnancy in multiple sclerosis. Libraries were prepared by immunoSEQ multiplex PCR; TCRdb keeps only in-frame clonotypes and omits some of them. The profile shows under 60,000 clones, 91% of them singletons. Source: CD8+ T cells from peripheral blood mononuclear cells, taken after pregnancy. The receptor source for this set is a female donor with multiple sclerosis, enrolled in a pregnancy study. CDR3s include the opening cysteine and the closing phenylalanine or tryptophan. D genes are given only for firm matches. Clone size, where shown, is once, few, many, or a class for clones that have expanded.

cdr3_aa	cdr3_nt	j_call	v_call	clone_size	d_call
CASSQGLAETGELFF	TGTGCCAGCAGCCAAGGACTAGCGGAGACCGGGGAGCTGTTTTTT	TRBJ2-2	TRBV4-2	few	TRBD2
CASSLFGGGVKDEQFF	TGTGCCAGCAGCTTATTCGGCGGAGGGGTGAAGGATGAGCAGTTCTTC	TRBJ2-1	TRBV11-2	NA	NA
CASSIDRMGGYTF	TGCGCCAGCAGCATAGACAGGATGGGTGGCTACACCTTC	TRBJ1-2	TRBV5-1	NA	NA
CASSGPGRTGANVLTF	TGTGCCAGCAGTGGACCAGGTCGAACTGGGGCCAACGTCCTGACTTTC	TRBJ2-6	TRBV2	NA	NA
CASSLASASYEQYF	TGTGCCAGCAGCTTGGCTAGCGCCTCCTACGAGCAGTACTTC	TRBJ2-7	TRBV5-6	NA	NA
CASSSDSLRGWNTEAFF	TGTGCCAGCAGCTCGGACTCTCTCAGGGGTTGGAACACTGAAGCTTTCTTT	TRBJ1-1	TRBV7-8	few	NA
CASSDEGENWANEKLFF	TGTGCCAGCAGTGACGAGGGGGAGAATTGGGCTAATGAAAAACTGTTTTTT	TRBJ1-4	TRBV2	NA	NA
CASSEGGQDSGNTIYF	TGTGCCAGCAGTGAAGGGGGACAGGACTCTGGAAACACCATATATTTT	TRBJ1-3	TRBV6-1	NA	TRBD1
CASSPSLTELSRYGYTF	TGTGCCAGCAGCCCGTCCTTAACCGAACTGTCGCGCTATGGCTACACCTTC	TRBJ1-2	TRBV7-6	NA	NA
CASKSTTGPEAFF	TGTGCCAGTAAATCTACGACAGGTCCTGAAGCTTTCTTT	TRBJ1-1	TRBV19	NA	NA
CSVEERGLPDTQYF	TGCAGCGTTGAAGAGAGGGGGCTCCCAGATACGCAGTATTTT	TRBJ2-3	TRBV29-1	once	TRBD1
CASSVAGGQGDTQYF	TGTGCCAGCAGCGTAGCGGGGGGGCAAGGAGATACGCAGTATTTT	TRBJ2-3	TRBV9	NA	TRBD2
CSVEDRDLNGYTF	TGCAGCGTCGAGGACAGGGATCTCAATGGCTACACCTTC	TRBJ1-2	TRBV29-1	NA	TRBD1
CASSYSGNTIYF	TGTGCCAGCAGCTATTCTGGAAACACCATATATTTT	TRBJ1-3	TRBV2	NA	NA
CASSSPSGGAPSYEQYF	TGTGCCAGCAGCTCTCCTAGCGGGGGGGCGCCCTCCTACGAGCAGTACTTC	TRBJ2-7	TRBV9	NA	TRBD2
CASSYSWDSSPGYTF	TGTGCCAGCAGTTATTCGTGGGACAGCTCCCCTGGCTACACCTTC	TRBJ1-2	TRBV6-6	NA	TRBD1
CASSYRSGYLEKLFF	TGTGCCAGCAGTTACAGGTCAGGGTACTTAGAAAAACTGTTTTTT	TRBJ1-4	TRBV6-5	NA	NA
CAISRGAGQPQHF	TGTGCCATCTCGCGGGGGGCTGGTCAGCCCCAGCATTTT	TRBJ1-5	TRBV27	NA	NA
CASRPGTGGEQYF	TGTGCCAGCAGGCCGGGGACAGGGGGCGAGCAGTACTTC	TRBJ2-7	TRBV6-1	NA	TRBD1
CASSLIGGGGNGYTF	TGTGCCAGCAGTTTAATCGGGGGGGGAGGCAATGGCTACACCTTC	TRBJ1-2	TRBV27	NA	NA
CASSLPGTSGGNEQYF	TGTGCCAGCAGCTTACCCGGGACTAGCGGGGGTAACGAGCAGTACTTC	TRBJ2-7	TRBV5-6	once	TRBD2
CASSPAGPPGIQYF	TGTGCCAGCAGCCCCGCGGGGCCTCCGGGGATTCAGTACTTC	TRBJ2-4	TRBV11-2	NA	NA
CASSEDRPDTQYF	TGCGCCAGCAGCGAGGACAGGCCCGATACGCAGTATTTT	TRBJ2-3	TRBV5-1	NA	TRBD1
CASSPTGGSYNEQFF	TGTGCCAGTAGTCCGACAGGGGGTTCCTACAATGAGCAGTTCTTC	TRBJ2-1	TRBV19	NA	TRBD1
CASSGLILSTDTQYF	TGTGCCAGCAGTGGACTTATACTTAGCACAGATACGCAGTATTTT	TRBJ2-3	TRBV6-1	NA	NA
CASSQSGDMKFF	TGTGCCAGCAGCCAATCAGGGGACATGAAGTTCTTC	TRBJ2-1	TRBV16	NA	NA